This T cell receptor beta chain was obtained from a study of T cell responses to AZD1222 COVID-19 vaccine. Turning to the study itself: Doses given second, at about 4 or about 12 weeks, were pooled.

Method: immunoSEQ multiplex PCR; TCRdb's copy keeps in-frame clones and lacks some. Altogether some 150,000 clones are present, around 90% being singletons, with the ten largest covering about 1.9%. A remark on this clone: What it binds is unknown.

Study results and caveats: Every sample of the repertoires postdated the peak T cell response.

The V end lost 2 bases, the J end lost 3 bases, and 14 bases lay between the germline ends. The CDR3 is 16 amino acids. Per germline, CDR1 MNHNS and CDR2 SASEGT. J is TRBJ1-5 and V is TRBV6-1; D possibly corresponds to TRBD1 (5 bases). The clonotype originates from an adult in good health. The source was peripheral blood, collected on day 0 of AZD1222 vaccination. The CDR3 loop is CASSEWGLDLNQPQHF. The DNA of the CDR3 is TGTGCCAGCAGTGAATGGGGACTGGATCTCAATCAGCCCCAGCATTTT.